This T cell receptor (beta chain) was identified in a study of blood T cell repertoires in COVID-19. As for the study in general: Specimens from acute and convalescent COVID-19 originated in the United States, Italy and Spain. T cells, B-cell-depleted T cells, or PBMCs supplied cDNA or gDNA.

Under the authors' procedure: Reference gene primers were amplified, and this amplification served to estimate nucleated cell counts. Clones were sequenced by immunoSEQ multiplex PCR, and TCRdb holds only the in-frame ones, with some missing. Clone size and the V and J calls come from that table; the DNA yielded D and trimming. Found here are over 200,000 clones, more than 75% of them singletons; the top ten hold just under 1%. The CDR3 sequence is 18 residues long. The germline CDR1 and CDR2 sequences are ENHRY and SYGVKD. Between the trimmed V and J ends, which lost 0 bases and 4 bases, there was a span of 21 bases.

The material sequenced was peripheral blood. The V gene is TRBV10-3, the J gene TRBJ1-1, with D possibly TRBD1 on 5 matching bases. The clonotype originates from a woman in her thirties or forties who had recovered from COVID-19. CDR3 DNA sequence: TGTGCCATCAGTGAGTCCGCAACTACAGCCCCCGGGGGCACTGAAGCTTTCTTT. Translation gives CAISESATTAPGGTEAFF.